The rows below give T cell receptor beta chains drawn from one sample of a study of HIV-infected patients and healthy controls. TCRdb analysed the 5' RACE reads with MiXCR anew, one entry per CDR3 protein. The repertoire holds 9,900 or so distinct CDR3 sequences, with approximately 5.2% as singletons. Sequencing was performed on blood, taken before antiretroviral therapy. The receptors derive from an adult with HIV infection. Both conserved end residues are part of each CDR3. The D gene is left open where the match is weak. Expanded clones are given a class, and other clones once, few, many or no size at all.

v_call	d_call	cdr3_length	j_call	clone_size	cdr3_aa	cdr3_nt
TRBV25-1	TRBD1	15	TRBJ2-1	many	CASSGGQDLYNEQFF	TGTGCCAGCAGTGGAGGACAGGACCTCTACAATGAGCAGTTCTTC
TRBV3-1	-	15	TRBJ2-5	-	CASSQDSGGNWVQYF	TGTGCCAGCAGCCAAGATTCAGGCGGGAACTGGGTCCAGTACTTC
TRBV12-3/TRBV12-4	-	14	TRBJ1-3	many	CASSPGLSGNTIYF	TGTGCCAGCAGCCCGGGGCTCTCTGGAAACACCATATATTTT
TRBV24-1	TRBD1	13	TRBJ2-7	many	CATSAGTAREQYF	TGTGCCACCAGTGCTGGGACAGCCCGCGAGCAGTACTTC
TRBV3-1	-	14	TRBJ2-7	many	CASSSWRDSGEQYF	TGTGCCAGCAGCTCCTGGAGGGATTCCGGCGAGCAGTACTTC
TRBV27	-	15	TRBJ1-5	large	CASSPFRTGNQPQHF	TGTGCCAGCAGTCCTTTTAGGACGGGCAATCAGCCCCAGCATTTT
TRBV12-3/TRBV12-4	TRBD1	10	TRBJ2-1	many	CASRWDRVFF	TGTGCCAGCAGATGGGACAGGGTGTTCTTC
TRBV28	-	14	TRBJ1-2	many	CASKGQSLPYGYTF	TGTGCCAGCAAAGGACAGAGCCTCCCCTATGGCTACACCTTC
TRBV15	TRBD2	13	TRBJ2-7	-	CATSRDKGSGRYF	TGTGCCACCAGCAGAGATAAAGGAAGCGGGAGGTACTTC
TRBV19	TRBD2	16	TRBJ2-1	many	CASSIDGGGAYNEQFF	TGTGCCAGTAGTATAGATGGCGGGGGGGCCTACAATGAGCAGTTCTTC
TRBV5-5	-	15	TRBJ1-1	many	CASSLTAGMNTEAFF	TGTGCCAGCAGCTTGACGGCAGGGATGAACACTGAAGCTTTCTTT
TRBV6-2/TRBV6-3	-	13	TRBJ2-1	medium-sized	CASSFWRVNEQFF	TGTGCCAGCAGTTTTTGGCGTGTAAATGAGCAGTTCTTC
TRBV7-8	-	19	TRBJ2-5	medium-sized	CASSPEYLGAGKGQETQYF	TGTGCCAGCAGCCCCGAATATTTGGGGGCAGGGAAGGGGCAAGAGACCCAGTACTTC
TRBV28	-	13	TRBJ1-5	few	CATTGNANQPQHF	TGTGCCACCACAGGGAACGCCAATCAGCCCCAGCATTTT
TRBV5-1	-	18	TRBJ2-6	medium-sized	CASSFESGGLLGANVLTF	TGCGCCAGCAGCTTTGAGTCGGGCGGCCTTCTGGGGGCCAACGTCCTGACTTTC
TRBV11-2	-	14	TRBJ2-3	many	CASSPQGSTDTQYF	TGTGCCAGCAGCCCACAGGGCTCGACAGATACGCAGTATTTT
TRBV6-2/TRBV6-3	TRBD1	15	TRBJ1-1	many	CASSGLTLWTGEAFF	TGTGCCAGCAGCGGACTGACCCTTTGGACAGGGGAAGCTTTCTTT
TRBV10-3	-	12	TRBJ1-2	many	CATKQGNYGYTF	TGTGCCACAAAACAGGGAAACTATGGCTACACCTTC
TRBV12-3/TRBV12-4	-	15	TRBJ2-5	medium-sized	CASSSPAAREETQYF	TGTGCCAGCAGTTCCCCGGCGGCCAGGGAAGAGACCCAGTACTTC
TRBV20-1	-	14	TRBJ2-1	medium-sized	CSATHLTGGHEQFF	TGCAGTGCTACTCATCTAACGGGCGGGCATGAGCAGTTCTTC
TRBV3-1	-	17	TRBJ2-1	many	CASTGSGGVSSYNEQFF	TGTGCCAGCACGGGATCGGGCGGGGTAAGCTCCTACAATGAGCAGTTCTTC
TRBV11-2	-	15	TRBJ2-3	many	CASTRGGSSTDTQYF	TGTGCCAGCACCCGAGGGGGTTCTAGCACAGATACGCAGTATTTT
TRBV10-3	-	17	TRBJ2-2	many	CAISESMASFFAGELFF	TGTGCCATCAGTGAGTCTATGGCTAGCTTCTTCGCCGGGGAGCTGTTTTTT
TRBV11-3	-	12	TRBJ2-1	few	CASSLAGAEQFF	TGTGCCAGCAGCTTAGCGGGGGCTGAGCAGTTCTTC
TRBV4-1	-	15	TRBJ1-1	-	CASSQGPTENTEAFF	TGCGCCAGCAGCCAAGGCCCGACGGAGAACACTGAAGCTTTCTTT
TRBV20-1	TRBD2	12	TRBJ2-7	many	CSAWTSGDEQYF	TGCAGTGCTTGGACTAGTGGGGACGAGCAGTACTTC
TRBV28	-	14	TRBJ1-2	many	CASSFGTDRHGYTF	TGTGCCAGCAGTTTTGGCACAGACAGGCATGGCTACACCTTC
TRBV3-1	-	18	TRBJ2-1	many	CASSQKIAGEGTYNEQFF	TGTGCCAGCAGCCAGAAAATCGCGGGCGAAGGTACCTACAATGAGCAGTTCTTC